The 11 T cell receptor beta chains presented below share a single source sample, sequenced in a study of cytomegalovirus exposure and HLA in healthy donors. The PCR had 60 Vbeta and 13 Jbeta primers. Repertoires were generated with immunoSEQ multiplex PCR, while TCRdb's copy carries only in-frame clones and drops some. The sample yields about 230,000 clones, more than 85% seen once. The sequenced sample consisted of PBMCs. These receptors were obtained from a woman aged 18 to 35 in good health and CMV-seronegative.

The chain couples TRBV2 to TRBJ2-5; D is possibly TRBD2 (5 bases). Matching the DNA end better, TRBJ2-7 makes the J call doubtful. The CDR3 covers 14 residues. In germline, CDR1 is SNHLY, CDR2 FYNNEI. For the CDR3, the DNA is TGTGCCAGCAGTGAACGTAGCGCACCCTACGAGCAGTACTTC. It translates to CASSERSAPYEQYF.

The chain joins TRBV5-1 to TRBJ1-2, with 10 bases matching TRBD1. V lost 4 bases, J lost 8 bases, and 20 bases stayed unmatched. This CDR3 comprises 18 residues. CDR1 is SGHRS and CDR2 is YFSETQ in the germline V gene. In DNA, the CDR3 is TGCGCCAGCAGCCTGGTCGGGGCCGGACGGGACAGGGGCGGCGGCTACACCTTC. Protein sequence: CASSLVGAGRDRGGGYTF.

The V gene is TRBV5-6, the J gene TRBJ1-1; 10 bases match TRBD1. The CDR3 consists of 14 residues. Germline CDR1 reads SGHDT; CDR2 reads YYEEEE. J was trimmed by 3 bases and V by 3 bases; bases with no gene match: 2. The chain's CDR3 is CASSSGQGDTEAFF. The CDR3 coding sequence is TGTGCCAGCAGCTCCGGACAGGGGGACACTGAAGCTTTCTTT. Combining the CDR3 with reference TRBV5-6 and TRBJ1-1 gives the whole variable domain DAGVTQSPTHLIKTRGQQVTLRCSPKSGHDTVSWYQQALGQGPQFIFQYYEEEERQRGNFPDRFSGHQFPNYSSELNVNALLLGDSALYLCASSSGQGDTEAFFGQGTRLTVV.

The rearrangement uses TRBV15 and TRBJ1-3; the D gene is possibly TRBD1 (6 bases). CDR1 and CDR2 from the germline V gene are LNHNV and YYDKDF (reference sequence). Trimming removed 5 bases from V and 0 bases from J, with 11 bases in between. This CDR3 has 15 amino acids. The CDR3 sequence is CATSPGQFSGNTIYF. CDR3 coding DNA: TGTGCCACCAGCCCAGGACAGTTCTCTGGAAACACCATATATTTT.

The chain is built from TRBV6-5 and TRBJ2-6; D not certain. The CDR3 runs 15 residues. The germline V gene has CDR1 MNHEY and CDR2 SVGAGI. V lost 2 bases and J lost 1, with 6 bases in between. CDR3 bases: TGTGCCAGCAGTTACGGGCCATCTGGGGCCAACGTCCTGACTTTC. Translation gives CASSYGPSGANVLTF.

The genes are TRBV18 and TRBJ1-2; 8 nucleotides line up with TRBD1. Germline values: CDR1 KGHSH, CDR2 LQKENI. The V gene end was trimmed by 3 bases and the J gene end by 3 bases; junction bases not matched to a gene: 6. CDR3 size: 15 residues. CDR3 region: CASSPQGAEYYGYTF. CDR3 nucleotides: TGTGCCAGCTCACCTCAGGGGGCTGAGTACTATGGCTACACCTTC.

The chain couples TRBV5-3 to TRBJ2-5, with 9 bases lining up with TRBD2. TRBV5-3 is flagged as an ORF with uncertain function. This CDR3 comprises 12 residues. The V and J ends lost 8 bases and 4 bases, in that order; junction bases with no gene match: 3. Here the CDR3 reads CASVTSGETQYF. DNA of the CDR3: TGTGCCAGCGTGACTAGCGGAGAGACCCAGTACTTC.

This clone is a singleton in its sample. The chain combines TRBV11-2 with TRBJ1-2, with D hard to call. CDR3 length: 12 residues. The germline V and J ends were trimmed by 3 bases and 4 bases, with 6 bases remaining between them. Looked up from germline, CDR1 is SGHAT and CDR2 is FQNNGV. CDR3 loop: CASSLNSYGYTF. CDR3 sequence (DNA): TGTGCCAGCAGCTTGAACAGCTATGGCTACACCTTC.

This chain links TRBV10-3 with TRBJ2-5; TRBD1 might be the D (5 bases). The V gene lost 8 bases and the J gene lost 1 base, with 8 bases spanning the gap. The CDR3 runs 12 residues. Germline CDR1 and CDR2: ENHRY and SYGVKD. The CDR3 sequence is CAIGQIQETQYF. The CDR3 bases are TGTGCCATCGGACAAATCCAAGAGACCCAGTACTTC.

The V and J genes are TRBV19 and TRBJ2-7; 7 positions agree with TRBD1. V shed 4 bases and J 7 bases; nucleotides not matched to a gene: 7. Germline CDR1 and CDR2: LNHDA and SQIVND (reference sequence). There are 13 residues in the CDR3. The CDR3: CASSTRQGQEQYF. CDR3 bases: TGTGCCAGTAGTACCCGACAGGGTCAAGAGCAGTACTTC.

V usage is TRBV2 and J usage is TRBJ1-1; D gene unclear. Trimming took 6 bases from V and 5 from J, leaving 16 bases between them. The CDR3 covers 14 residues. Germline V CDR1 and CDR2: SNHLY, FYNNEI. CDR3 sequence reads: CASRGPEGGTEAFF. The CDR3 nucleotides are TGTGCCAGCAGAGGTCCCGAAGGAGGGACTGAAGCTTTCTTT.